The 6 T cell receptor beta chains presented below share a single source sample, sequenced in a study of glioma-infiltrating T cells. Using RNA template, CDR3s of TCR alpha and beta were amplified with iRepertoire arm-PCR. In TCRdb, the multiplex PCR reads were re-called with MiXCR into one record per CDR3 protein. The sample consists of roughly 200,000 distinct CDR3 sequences, around 32% of them appearing once. The sequencing input was glioma tissue, nonneoplastic brain tissue, or PBMCs (not recorded which). These receptors were obtained from a human donor with low-grade glioma or glioblastoma, undergoing nonglioma brain surgery, or in good health (not recorded which).

Many counts were recorded for this clonotype. The genes are TRBV3-1 and TRBJ2-7; D gene ambiguous. V was shortened by 0 bases and J by 3 bases, with 6 bases between the two germline ends. Germline loops: CDR1 LGHDT, CDR2 YNNKEL (reference sequence). The CDR3 extends over 13 amino acids. CDR3 amino acids: CASSQDRLYEQYF. For the CDR3, the DNA is TGTGCCAGCAGCCAAGATCGGCTCTACGAGCAGTACTTC.

As regards this clonotype: A much larger clone lies one base from this, so it may be a read error. The V and J genes are TRBV29-1 and TRBJ1-1; tentatively, D is TRBD1 (6 bases). The V end was cut by 4 bases, the J end by 1 base, with 10 bases between. CDR3 size: 13 residues. Germline CDR1 is SQVTM and CDR2 is ANQGSEA. The CDR3 region has the DNA TGCAGCGTTGCCCAAGGGGGGAACACTGAAGCTTTCTTT. Translation gives CSVAQGGNTEAFF. Full variable domain (remainder filled in from reference TRBV29-1 and TRBJ1-1): SAVISQKPSRDICQRGTSLTIQCQVDSQVTMMFWYRQQPGQSLTLIATANQGSEATYESGFVIDKFPISRPNLTFSTLTVSNMSPEDSSIYLCSVAQGGNTEAFFGQGTRLTVV.

Of note for this clonotype: The junction departs from the called germline gene at one end, perhaps through a read error. The rearrangement uses TRBV12-3 or TRBV12-4 and TRBJ2-7; the D gene is possibly TRBD2 (5 bases). This CDR3 contains 12 residues. CDR3 loop: CASSLPGYGQYF. In DNA form, the CDR3 reads TGTGCCAGCAGTTTGCCGGGATACGGGCAGTACTTC.

This clonotype was counted ten times or more. The rearrangement uses TRBV18 and TRBJ1-1; D remains unclear. V shed 8 bases and J shed 0 bases, with 7 bases lying between them. CDR1 KGHSH and CDR2 LQKENI come from the germline V gene. The CDR3 consists of 12 residues. The CDR3 protein is CASRNMNTEAFF. CDR3 bases: TGTGCCAGCCGTAATATGAACACTGAAGCTTTCTTT. Full variable domain (remainder filled in from reference TRBV18 and TRBJ1-1): NAGVMQNPRHLVRRRGQEARLRCSPMKGHSHVYWYRQLPEEGLKFMVYLQKENIIDESGMPKERFSAEFPKEGPSILRIQQVVRGDSAAYFCASRNMNTEAFFGQGTRLTVV.

This clonotype was recorded at least ten times. V usage is TRBV6-1 and J usage is TRBJ2-3; TRBD2 is a possible D gene (6 bases). V lost 5 bases and J 0 bases, leaving 12 bases between the germline ends. Germline V CDR1 and CDR2: MNHNS, SASEGT. The CDR3 runs to 15 residues. The CDR3 DNA is TGTGCCAGCAGTTTTGCGGGACCTAGCACAGATACGCAGTATTTT. Its protein is CASSFAGPSTDTQYF.

This clonotype was seen a few times. The genes are TRBV12-3 or TRBV12-4 and TRBJ1-3; D not certain. CDR3 size: 14 residues. Deletions cut 6 bases from V and 4 bases from J, with 13 bases between. This chain's CDR3 is CASRATEKGNTIYF. In nucleotides, the CDR3 is TGTGCCAGCAGGGCGACCGAGAAAGGAAACACCATATATTTT.